This T cell receptor (beta chain) was identified during a study of CD8 T cells in Susac syndrome (dated by TCRdb to between 2017 and 2020). About the study as a whole: Repertoire sequencing was used to test whether CD8+ T cell activation and differentiation in Susac syndrome was antigen driven. The study compared CD8+ T cell repertoire clonality among over ten healthy donors, around 14 Susac syndrome patients and about 16 multiple sclerosis patients.

General conclusions and limits of the study: The TCR sequencing and HLA analysis was acknowledged to have included a relatively small number of individuals.

This clonotype was seen only once. Its antigen has not been determined. Per-base quality was not reported, and no clone a single base away is much larger than it. Just one read gives weak support. High-throughput TCR beta sequencing profiled peripheral blood CD8+ and CD4+ T cells from healthy donors, Susac syndrome patients and multiple sclerosis patients. Healthy donors were age- and sex-matched controls. Bulk CD8+ and CD4+ T cells were purified by magnetic negative isolation, while CD8+ TEMRA cells were enriched using FACS. Blood was collected in EDTA tubes and processed within 24 hours, with PBMCs isolated through density gradient centrifugation. PBMCs intended for TCR sequencing were frozen in liquid nitrogen and were later thawed in a 37 degrees C water bath. A purity of at least 90% was achieved for sorted or isolated CD4+, CD8+ and CD8+ TEMRA cells. Deletion took 0 bases off V and 5 bases off J, with a span of 10 bases between the germline ends. The CDR3 holds 13 amino acids from the cysteine to the phenylalanine. Only the CDR3 DNA stays, 39 bases, in frame from base 1. CDR1 and CDR2 are read off the germline V gene (reference sequence) as GTSNPN and SVGIG.

RNA was extracted using the RNeasy kit, and roughly 0.5 to 1 microgram was reverse transcribed with random hexamers. TCR beta CDR3 regions were amplified with the immunoSEQ multiplex PCR assay covering 54 Vbeta and 13 Jbeta segments. PCR amplification bias was corrected by using a synthetic template baseline for primer optimization and computational correction. The study's processing was this. Reads were annotated to V, D and J genes according to IMGT and were analyzed with immunoSEQ Analyzer, with only productive sequences retained. To calculate clonality, Shannon entropy was normalized by log2 of the number of productive unique sequences and then subtracted from one. For each patient and control, public and private clones were evaluated within the 100 most prevalent clones. Clones were defined as Susac-specific if absent from the healthy and MS cohorts, from 1052 published viral clones and from other ImmuneACCESS disease sequences. TCRdb itself trimmed the public reads at Q25 with fastp, ran MiXCR and retained productive beta chains. Every entry covers one CDR3 protein and lists the most common genes and DNA from its rows. In this record, the V and J calls reflect TCRdb's handling and not the investigators' own analysis. For this sample the table gives more than 75,000 distinct CDR3 sequences, of which roughly 93% were detected only once. Together, the top ten hold about 0.28% of the sample.

The receptor's source is a human donor in good health. The material sequenced was CD8+ T cells from PBMCs. In this chain, TRBV30 is recombined with TRBJ1-1, with the D gene too uncertain to name. The bases are TGTGCCTGGAGTGTAATTAGCGGTACTGAAGCTTTCTTT. This encodes CAWSVISGTEAFF.